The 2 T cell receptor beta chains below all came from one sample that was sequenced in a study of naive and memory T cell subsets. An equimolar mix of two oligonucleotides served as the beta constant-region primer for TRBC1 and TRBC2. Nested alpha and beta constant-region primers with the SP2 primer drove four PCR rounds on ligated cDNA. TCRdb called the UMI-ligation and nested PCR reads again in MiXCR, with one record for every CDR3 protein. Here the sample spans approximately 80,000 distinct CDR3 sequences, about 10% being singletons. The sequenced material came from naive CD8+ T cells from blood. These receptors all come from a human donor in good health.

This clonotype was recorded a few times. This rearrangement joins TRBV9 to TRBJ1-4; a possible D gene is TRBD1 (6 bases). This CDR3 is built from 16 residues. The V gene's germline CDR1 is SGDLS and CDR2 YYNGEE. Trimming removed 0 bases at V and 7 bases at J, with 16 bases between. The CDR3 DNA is TGTGCCAGCAGCGTAGCTGGGGGGGGGGCTGGTGAAAAACTGTTTTTT. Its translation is CASSVAGGGAGEKLFF. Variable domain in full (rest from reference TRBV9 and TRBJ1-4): DSGVTQTPKHLITATGQRVTLRCSPRSGDLSVYWYQQSLDQGLQFLIQYYNGEERAKGNILERFSAQQFPDLHSELNLSSLELGDSALYFCASSVAGGGAGEKLFFGSGTQLSVL.

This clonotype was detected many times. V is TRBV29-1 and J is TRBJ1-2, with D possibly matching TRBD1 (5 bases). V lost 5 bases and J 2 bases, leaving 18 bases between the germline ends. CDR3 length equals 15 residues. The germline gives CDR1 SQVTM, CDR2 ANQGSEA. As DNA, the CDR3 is TGCAGCGTTATACTAAGAACGGGGCTAAACTATGGCTACACCTTC. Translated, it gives CSVILRTGLNYGYTF. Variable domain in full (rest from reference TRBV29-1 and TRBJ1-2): SAVISQKPSRDICQRGTSLTIQCQVDSQVTMMFWYRQQPGQSLTLIATANQGSEATYESGFVIDKFPISRPNLTFSTLTVSNMSPEDSSIYLCSVILRTGLNYGYTFGSGTRLTVV.